A single sample gave rise to the 5 T cell receptor beta chains below, sequenced in a study of graft-versus-host responses after intestinal transplantation. Libraries were prepared by immunoSEQ multiplex PCR; TCRdb keeps only in-frame clonotypes and omits some of them. Of about 88,000 clones in the sample, approximately 90% were seen once. The antigens of these receptors remain unknown. Sequencing was performed on unstimulated CD4+ T cells sorted from spleen or lymph node cells, taken before transplant. The receptors were gathered from a human donor who was the organ donor for an intestinal transplant.

The chain combines TRBV18 with TRBJ2-7; 7 nucleotides match TRBD1. With 5 bases clipped from V and 0 bases from J, the junction kept 4 bases outside the gene matches. The CDR3 loop spans 14 amino acids. CDR1 is KGHSH, CDR2 LQKENI, per germline. CDR3 sequence (DNA): TGTGCCAGCTCAGGACAGGAGAGCTCCTACGAGCAGTACTTC. Translating it yields CASSGQESSYEQYF.

The chain couples TRBV5-1 to TRBJ2-2; TRBD2 agrees at 11 bases. J was trimmed by 5 bases and V by 3 bases; bases with no gene match: 6. This CDR3 is built from 16 residues. CDR1 is SGHRS and CDR2 is YFSETQ in the germline V gene. The CDR3 DNA reads TGCGCCAGCAGCTGGTATAGCGGGGGGGCAACCGGGGAGCTGTTTTTT. It translates to CASSWYSGGATGELFF.

V gene TRBV6-6 combines with J gene TRBJ2-5; weak D call: TRBD2 (6 bases). V shed 9 bases and J shed 6 bases, with 17 bases lying between them. From germline, CDR1 is MNHNY and CDR2 SVGAGI (reference sequence). The CDR3 is 13 residues long. CDR3 protein: CASFRETVKTQYF. The DNA for the CDR3 is TGTGCCAGTTTTCGGGAGACTGTGAAGACCCAGTACTTC.

The genes are TRBV6-5 and TRBJ1-2; D remains unclear. CDR1 and CDR2 from the germline V gene are MNHEY and SVGAGI. This CDR3 is 15 amino acids long. Trimming stripped 2 bases from V and 7 bases from J, with 17 bases between. The CDR3 DNA reads as TGTGCCAGCAGTTACACCTCCCGGAGAGAACGTGGCTACACCTTC. As protein: CASSYTSRRERGYTF.

This clone was detected once. J is TRBJ2-7 and V is TRBV5-6, with a possible D match to TRBD2 (5 bases). The CDR3 has 16 amino acids. V dropped 0 bases and J dropped 2 bases, with 15 bases sitting between them. Germline CDR1 is SGHDT and CDR2 is YYEEEE. This chain's CDR3 is CASSLGLMRGPYEQYF. The DNA for the CDR3 is TGTGCCAGCAGCTTGGGGCTGATGAGAGGGCCCTACGAGCAGTACTTC. Supplemented by reference TRBV5-6 and TRBJ2-7, the full variable domain reads DAGVTQSPTHLIKTRGQQVTLRCSPKSGHDTVSWYQQALGQGPQFIFQYYEEEERQRGNFPDRFSGHQFPNYSSELNVNALLLGDSALYLCASSLGLMRGPYEQYFGPGTRLTVT.